One sample yielded the 5 T cell receptor beta chains listed below, sequenced in a study of blood T cell repertoires in COVID-19. Generated by immunoSEQ multiplex PCR, the TCRdb table keeps only in-frame clones and is missing some. This table has some 220,000 clones, 82% appearing once. The source material was peripheral blood. Source of these receptors: a woman aged 70-85 years with COVID-19, enrolled during active disease.

J is TRBJ2-4 and V is TRBV5-1, with 8 bases fitting TRBD1. Germline V gene sequence: CDR1 SGHRS, CDR2 YFSETQ. Unmatched junction bases numbered 5, after V lost 4 bases and J lost 5 bases. This CDR3 comprises 14 residues. The CDR3 loop is CASSLGQGQNIQYF. CDR3 sequence (DNA): TGCGCCAGCAGCCTCGGACAGGGCCAAAACATTCAGTACTTC.

This chain connects TRBV7-8 to TRBJ2-7; D is perhaps TRBD1 (6 bases). V was shortened by 5 bases and J by 2 bases, with 16 bases between the two germline ends. CDR3 size: 15 residues. Germline V gene lookup returns CDR1 SGHVS and CDR2 FQNEAQ. CDR3 coding DNA: TGTGCCAGCAGCCCTCGCCGGGACACAACCTACGAGCAGTACTTC. Its protein is CASSPRRDTTYEQYF.

The chain employs TRBV11-2 and TRBJ1-2; 8 bases align to TRBD1. The V segment lost 5 bases and the J segment 6 bases; nucleotides outside the gene matches: 8. Per germline, CDR1 SGHAT and CDR2 FQNNGV. CDR3 length: 14 amino acids. CDR3 nucleotides: TGTGCCAGCAGCCGCGGACAGGGAGGTGATGGCTACACCTTC. Amino acid sequence: CASSRGQGGDGYTF.

The genes are TRBV5-1 and TRBJ1-1; D is perhaps TRBD1 (5 bases). The V and J ends lost 4 bases and 1 base respectively, with 23 bases between them. The length of the CDR3 is 18 residues. From germline, CDR1 is SGHRS and CDR2 YFSETQ. CDR3 sequence: CASSPTGFGTGGNTEAFF. CDR3 DNA sequence: TGCGCCAGCAGCCCAACAGGTTTCGGAACTGGTGGGAACACTGAAGCTTTCTTT.

This clone was seen once. V is TRBV29-1 and J is TRBJ2-6; 9 bases are a match to TRBD1. Germline V lookup: CDR1 SQVTM, CDR2 ANQGSEA. The CDR3 contains 16 residues. V lost 7 bases to trimming and J lost 0 bases; unmatched junction nucleotides: 7. Here the CDR3 DNA reads TGCAGCGCCGTGGGACAGGGAAGCTCTGGGGCCAACGTCCTGACTTTC. It yields the protein CSAVGQGSSGANVLTF.